The T cell receptor beta chain described here comes from a study of T cells in Graves' hyperthyroidism and ophthalmopathy. RNA transcripts provided the source from which TCR beta CDR3 regions were amplified. First-round RT-PCR of the TCR CDR3 relied on the HTBI primer set. TCRdb reanalysed the multiplex PCR reads using MiXCR and keeps one entry per CDR3 protein. The table includes hundreds of thousands of distinct CDR3 sequences, about 45% detected once. The CDR3 contains 12 residues. Trimming removed 3 bases at V and 7 bases at J, with 7 bases between. Germline lookup yields CDR1 LNHDA and CDR2 SQIVND (reference sequence). This clonotype was detected ten times or more.

The V gene is TRBV19, the J gene TRBJ1-5; D is unclear. The sample comprised peripheral blood or thyroid tissue (not recorded which). The TCR originated in an adult man with Graves' disease, either hyperthyroidism or ophthalmopathy (not recorded which). This CDR3 reads CASSILLQPQHF. The CDR3 nucleotides are TGTGCCAGTAGTATTCTCTTGCAGCCCCAGCATTTT.